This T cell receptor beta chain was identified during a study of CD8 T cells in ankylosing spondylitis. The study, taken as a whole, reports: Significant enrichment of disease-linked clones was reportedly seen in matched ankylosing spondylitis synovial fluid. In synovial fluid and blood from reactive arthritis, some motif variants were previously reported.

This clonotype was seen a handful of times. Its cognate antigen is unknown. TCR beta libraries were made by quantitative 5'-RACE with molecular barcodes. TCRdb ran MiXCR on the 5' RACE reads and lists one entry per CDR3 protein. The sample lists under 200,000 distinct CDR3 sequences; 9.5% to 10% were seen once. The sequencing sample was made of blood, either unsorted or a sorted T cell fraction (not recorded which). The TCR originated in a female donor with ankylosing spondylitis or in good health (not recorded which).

DNA of the CDR3: TGTGCCAGCAGCAAGGCTGGGAGGCGACCCCTGAACCCTGAGCAGTTCTTC. This codes for CASSKAGRRPLNPEQFF. The rearrangement joins TRBV7-3 to TRBJ2-1; D perhaps matches TRBD2 (6 bases). This CDR3 spans 17 amino acids. V lost 5 bases to trimming and J lost 9 bases, with 26 bases between them. From germline, CDR1 is SGHTA and CDR2 FQGTGA. The whole variable domain, remainder taken from reference TRBV7-3 and TRBJ2-1, is GAGVSQTPSNKVTEKGKYVELRCDPISGHTALYWYRQSLGQGPEFLIYFQGTGAADDSGLPNDRFFAVRPEGSVSTLKIQRTERGDSAVYLCASSKAGRRPLNPEQFFGPGTRLTVL.